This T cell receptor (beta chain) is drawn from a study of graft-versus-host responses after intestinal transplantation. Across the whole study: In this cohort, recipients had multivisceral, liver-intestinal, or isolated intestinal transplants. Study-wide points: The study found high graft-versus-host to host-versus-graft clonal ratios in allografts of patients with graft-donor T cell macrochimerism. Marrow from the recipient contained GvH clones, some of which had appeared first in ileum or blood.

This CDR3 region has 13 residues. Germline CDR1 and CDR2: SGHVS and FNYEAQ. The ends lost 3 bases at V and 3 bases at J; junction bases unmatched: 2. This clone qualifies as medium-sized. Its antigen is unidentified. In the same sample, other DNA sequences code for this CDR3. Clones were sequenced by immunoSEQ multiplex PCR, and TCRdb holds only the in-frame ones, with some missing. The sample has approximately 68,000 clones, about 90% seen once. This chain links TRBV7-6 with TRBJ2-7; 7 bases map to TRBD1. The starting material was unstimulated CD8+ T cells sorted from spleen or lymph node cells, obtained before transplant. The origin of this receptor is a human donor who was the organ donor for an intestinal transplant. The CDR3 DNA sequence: TGTGCCAGCAGCTTTCGACAGGGCTACGAGCAGTACGTC. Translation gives CASSFRQGYEQYV.